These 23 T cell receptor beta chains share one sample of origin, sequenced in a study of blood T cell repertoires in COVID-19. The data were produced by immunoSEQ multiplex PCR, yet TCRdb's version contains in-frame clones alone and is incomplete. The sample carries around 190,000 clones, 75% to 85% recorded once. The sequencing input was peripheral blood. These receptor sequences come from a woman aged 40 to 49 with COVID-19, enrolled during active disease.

CDR3 sequence: CASSQGARGVNTLTDTQYF. The CDR3 DNA reads TGTGCCAGCAGCCAAGGGGCGCGGGGGGTGAACACCCTCACAGATACGCAGTATTTT. The chain has TRBV3-1 (or the pseudogene TRBV3-2) and TRBJ2-3; 8 bases are shared with TRBD2. Germline loops: CDR1 LGHDT, CDR2 YNNKEL (reference sequence). J gave up 2 bases and V 1 base, and 14 bases lay outside the gene matches. CDR3 length: 19 amino acids.

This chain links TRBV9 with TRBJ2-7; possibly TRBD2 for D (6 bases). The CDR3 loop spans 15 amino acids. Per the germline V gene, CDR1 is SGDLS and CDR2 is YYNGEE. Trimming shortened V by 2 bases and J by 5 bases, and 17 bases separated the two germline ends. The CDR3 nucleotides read TGTGCCAGCAGCGTCGTAGGGAGGCGGAACGACGAGCAGTACTTC. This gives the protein CASSVVGRRNDEQYF.

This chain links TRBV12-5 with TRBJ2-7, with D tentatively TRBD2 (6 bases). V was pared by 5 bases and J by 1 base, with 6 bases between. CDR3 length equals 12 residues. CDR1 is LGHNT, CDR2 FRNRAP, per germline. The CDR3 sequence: CASGRGSYEQYF. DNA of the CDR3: TGTGCTAGTGGTCGGGGGTCCTACGAGCAGTACTTC. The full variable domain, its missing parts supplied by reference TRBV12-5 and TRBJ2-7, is DARVTQTPRHKVTEMGQEVTMRCQPILGHNTVFWYRQTMMQGLELLAYFRNRAPLDDSGMPKDRFSAEMPDATLATLKIQPSEPRDSAVYFCASGRGSYEQYFGPGTRLTVT.

The CDR3 DNA is TGTGCCAGCAGCAAATCCGGGACAGGGGACTCCTTTTTTGAGGGCTACACCTTC. Translating gives CASSKSGTGDSFFEGYTF. The V call is TRBV7-6, the J call TRBJ1-2, with 10 bases lining up with TRBD1. Germline-derived CDR1 and CDR2 are SGHVS and FNYEAQ. The CDR3 covers 18 residues. The V gene end was trimmed by 5 bases and the J gene end by 8 bases; junction bases not matched to a gene: 20.

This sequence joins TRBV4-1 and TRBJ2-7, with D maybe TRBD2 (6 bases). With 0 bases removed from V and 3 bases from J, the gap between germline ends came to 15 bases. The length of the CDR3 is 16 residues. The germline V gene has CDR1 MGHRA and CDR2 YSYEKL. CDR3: CASSQEHRTTYYEQYV. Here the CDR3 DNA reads TGCGCCAGCAGCCAAGAACACAGGACTACCTACTACGAGCAGTACGTC.

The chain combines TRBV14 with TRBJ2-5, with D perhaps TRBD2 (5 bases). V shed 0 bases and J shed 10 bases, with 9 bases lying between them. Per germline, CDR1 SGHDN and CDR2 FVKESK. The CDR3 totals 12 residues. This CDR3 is CASSQEGDYQYF. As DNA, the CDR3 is TGTGCCAGCAGCCAAGAAGGAGACTACCAGTACTTC.

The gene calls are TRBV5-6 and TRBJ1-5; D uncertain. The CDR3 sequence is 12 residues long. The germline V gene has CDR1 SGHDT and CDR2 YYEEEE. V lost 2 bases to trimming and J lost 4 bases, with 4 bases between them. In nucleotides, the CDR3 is TGTGCCAGCAGCTTAGAGAATCAGCCCCAGCATTTT. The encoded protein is CASSLENQPQHF.

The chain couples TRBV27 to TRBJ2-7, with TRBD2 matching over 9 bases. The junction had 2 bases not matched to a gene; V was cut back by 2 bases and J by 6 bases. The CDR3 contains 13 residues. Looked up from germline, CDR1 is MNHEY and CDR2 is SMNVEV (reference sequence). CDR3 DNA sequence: TGTGCCAGCAGTTTAGCGGGAGGGGGCGAGCAGTACTTC. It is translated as CASSLAGGGEQYF.

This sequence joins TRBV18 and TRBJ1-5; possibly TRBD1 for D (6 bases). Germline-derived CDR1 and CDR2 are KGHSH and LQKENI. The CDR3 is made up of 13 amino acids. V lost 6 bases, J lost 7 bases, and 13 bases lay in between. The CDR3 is CASSTGPRQPQHF. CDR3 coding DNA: TGTGCCAGCTCCACAGGGCCACGGCAGCCCCAGCATTTT. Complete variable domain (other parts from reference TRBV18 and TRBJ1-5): NAGVMQNPRHLVRRRGQEARLRCSPMKGHSHVYWYRQLPEEGLKFMVYLQKENIIDESGMPKERFSAEFPKEGPSILRIQQVVRGDSAAYFCASSTGPRQPQHFGDGTRLSIL.

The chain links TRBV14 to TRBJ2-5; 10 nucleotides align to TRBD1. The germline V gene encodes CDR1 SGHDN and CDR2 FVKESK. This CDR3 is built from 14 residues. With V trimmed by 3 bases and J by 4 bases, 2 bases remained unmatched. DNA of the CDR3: TGTGCCAGCAGCCAGACAGGGGGCGGAGAGACCCAGTACTTC. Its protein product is CASSQTGGGETQYF.

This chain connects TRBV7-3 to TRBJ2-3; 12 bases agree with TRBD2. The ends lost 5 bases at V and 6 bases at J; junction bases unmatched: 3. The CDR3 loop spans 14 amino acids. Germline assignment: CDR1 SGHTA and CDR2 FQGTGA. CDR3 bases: TGTGCCAGCAGCCCTAGCGGGGGGGCTGATACGCAGTATTTT. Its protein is CASSPSGGADTQYF.

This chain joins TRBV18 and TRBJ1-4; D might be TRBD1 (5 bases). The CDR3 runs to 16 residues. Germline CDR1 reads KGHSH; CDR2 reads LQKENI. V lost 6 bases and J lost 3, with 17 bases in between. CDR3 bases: TGTGCCAGCTCGGACCAAGTTCGGGGGGCTAATGAAAAACTGTTTTTT. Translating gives CASSDQVRGANEKLFF.

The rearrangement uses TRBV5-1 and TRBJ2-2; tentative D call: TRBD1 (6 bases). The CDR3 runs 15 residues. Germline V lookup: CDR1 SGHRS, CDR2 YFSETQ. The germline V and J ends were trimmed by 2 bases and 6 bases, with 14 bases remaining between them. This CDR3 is CASSLTGIGPGELFF. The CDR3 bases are TGCGCCAGCAGCTTAACAGGGATCGGGCCCGGGGAGCTGTTTTTT.

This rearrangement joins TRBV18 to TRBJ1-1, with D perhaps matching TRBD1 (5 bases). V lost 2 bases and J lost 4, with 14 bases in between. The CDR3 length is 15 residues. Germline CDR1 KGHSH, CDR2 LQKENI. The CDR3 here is CASSPDSGSGTEAFF. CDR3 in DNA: TGTGCCAGCTCACCAGACAGTGGGTCCGGCACTGAAGCTTTCTTT.

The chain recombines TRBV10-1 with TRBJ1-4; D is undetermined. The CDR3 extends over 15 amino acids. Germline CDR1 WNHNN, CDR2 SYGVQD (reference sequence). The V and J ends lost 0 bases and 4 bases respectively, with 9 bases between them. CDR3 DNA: TGCGCCAGCAGTGAGTCGTCCGGGATTAATGAAAAACTGTTTTTT. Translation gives CASSESSGINEKLFF.

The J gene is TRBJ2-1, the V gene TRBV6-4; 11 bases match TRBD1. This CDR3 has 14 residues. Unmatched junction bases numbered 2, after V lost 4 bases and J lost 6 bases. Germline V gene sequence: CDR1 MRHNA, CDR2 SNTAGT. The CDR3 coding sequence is TGTGCCAGCAGTGGAGGGACAGGGGGCAATGAGCAGTTCTTC. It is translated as CASSGGTGGNEQFF.

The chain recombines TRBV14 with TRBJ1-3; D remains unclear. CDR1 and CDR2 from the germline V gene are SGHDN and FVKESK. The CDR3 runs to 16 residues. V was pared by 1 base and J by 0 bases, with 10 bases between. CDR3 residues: CASSQGFFSSGNTIYF. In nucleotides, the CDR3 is TGTGCCAGCAGCCAAGGGTTTTTCAGCTCTGGAAACACCATATATTTT.

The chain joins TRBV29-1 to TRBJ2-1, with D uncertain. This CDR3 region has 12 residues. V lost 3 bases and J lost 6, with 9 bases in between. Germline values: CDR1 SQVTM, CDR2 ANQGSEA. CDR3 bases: TGCAGCGTTGAGATTACTTTCAATGAGCAGTTCTTC. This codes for CSVEITFNEQFF.

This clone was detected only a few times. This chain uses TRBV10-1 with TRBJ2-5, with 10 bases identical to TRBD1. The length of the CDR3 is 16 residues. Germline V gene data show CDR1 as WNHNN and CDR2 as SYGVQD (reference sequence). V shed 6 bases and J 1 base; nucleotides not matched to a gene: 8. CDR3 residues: CASSDSGTGAQETQYF. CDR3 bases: TGCGCCAGCAGCGATTCCGGGACAGGGGCCCAAGAGACCCAGTACTTC.

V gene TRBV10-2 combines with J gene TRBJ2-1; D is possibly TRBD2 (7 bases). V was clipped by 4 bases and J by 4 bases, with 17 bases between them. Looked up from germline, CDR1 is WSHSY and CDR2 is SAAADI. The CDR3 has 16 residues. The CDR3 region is CASSGGGGLPYNEQFF. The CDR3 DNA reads TGCGCCAGCAGTGGAGGGGGGGGACTGCCTTACAATGAGCAGTTCTTC.

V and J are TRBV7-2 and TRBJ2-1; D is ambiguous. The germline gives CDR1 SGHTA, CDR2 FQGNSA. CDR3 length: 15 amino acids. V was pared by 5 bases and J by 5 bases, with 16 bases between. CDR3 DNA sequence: TGTGCCAGCAGCCGCCCTGCCCCCCGGGACAATGAGCAGTTCTTC. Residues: CASSRPAPRDNEQFF.

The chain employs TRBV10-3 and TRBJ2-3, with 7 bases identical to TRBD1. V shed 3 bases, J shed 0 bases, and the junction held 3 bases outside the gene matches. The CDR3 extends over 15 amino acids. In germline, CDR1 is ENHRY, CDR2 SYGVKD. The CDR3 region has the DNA TGTGCCATCAGTGACATGGACAGGAGCACAGATACGCAGTATTTT. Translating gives CAISDMDRSTDTQYF.

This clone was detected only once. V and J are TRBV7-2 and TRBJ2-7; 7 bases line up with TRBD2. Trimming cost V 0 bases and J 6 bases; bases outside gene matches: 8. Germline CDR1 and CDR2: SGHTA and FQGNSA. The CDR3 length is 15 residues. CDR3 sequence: CASSLAGGVVVEQYF. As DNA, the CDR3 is TGTGCCAGCAGCTTAGCGGGGGGGGTGGTTGTCGAGCAGTACTTC. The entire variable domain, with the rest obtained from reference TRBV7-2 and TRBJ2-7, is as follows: GAGVSQSPSNKVTEKGKDVELRCDPISGHTALYWYRQSLGQGLEFLIYFQGNSAPDKSGLPSDRFSAERTGGSVSTLTIQRTQQEDSAVYLCASSLAGGVVVEQYFGPGTRLTVT.